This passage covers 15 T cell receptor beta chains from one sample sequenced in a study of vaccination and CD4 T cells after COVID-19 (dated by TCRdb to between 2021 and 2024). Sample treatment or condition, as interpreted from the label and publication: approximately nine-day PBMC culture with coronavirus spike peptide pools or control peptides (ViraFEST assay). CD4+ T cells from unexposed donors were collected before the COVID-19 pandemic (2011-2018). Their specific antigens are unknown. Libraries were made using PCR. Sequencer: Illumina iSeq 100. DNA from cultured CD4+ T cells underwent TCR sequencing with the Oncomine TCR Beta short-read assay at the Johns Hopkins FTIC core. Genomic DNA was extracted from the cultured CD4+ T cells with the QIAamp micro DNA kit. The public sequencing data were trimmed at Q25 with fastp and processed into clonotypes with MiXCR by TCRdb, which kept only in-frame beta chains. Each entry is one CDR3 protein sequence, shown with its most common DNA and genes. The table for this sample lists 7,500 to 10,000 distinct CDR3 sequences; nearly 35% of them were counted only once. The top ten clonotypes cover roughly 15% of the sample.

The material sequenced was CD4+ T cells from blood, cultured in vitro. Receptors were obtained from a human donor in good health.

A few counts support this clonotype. The DNA for the CDR3 is TGTGCCAGCAGTTGGAACTACAATGAGCAGTTCTTC. Amino acid sequence: CASSWNYNEQFF. The chain recombines TRBV7-9 with TRBJ2-1; D gene ambiguous. CDR1 SEHNR and CDR2 FQNEAQ come from the germline V gene (reference sequence). Between the trimmed V and J ends, which lost 6 bases and 3 bases, there was a span of 6 bases. This CDR3 is 12 amino acids long.

For the CDR3, the DNA is TGCAGTGCTGTCACAGGGGCTGGGGCCAACGTCCTGACTTTC. The encoded protein is CSAVTGAGANVLTF. The rearrangement joins TRBV20-1 to TRBJ2-6, with 7 bases fitting TRBD1. This CDR3 is 14 amino acids long. In germline, CDR1 is DFQATT, CDR2 SNEGSKA (reference sequence). With 5 bases clipped from V and 2 bases from J, the junction kept 3 bases outside the gene matches.

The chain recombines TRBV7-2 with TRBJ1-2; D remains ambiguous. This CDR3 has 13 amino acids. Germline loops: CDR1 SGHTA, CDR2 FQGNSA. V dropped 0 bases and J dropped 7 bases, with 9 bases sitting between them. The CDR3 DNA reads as TGTGCCAGCAGCTTAGCTCTAGTAGGTGGCTACACCTTC. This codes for CASSLALVGGYTF.

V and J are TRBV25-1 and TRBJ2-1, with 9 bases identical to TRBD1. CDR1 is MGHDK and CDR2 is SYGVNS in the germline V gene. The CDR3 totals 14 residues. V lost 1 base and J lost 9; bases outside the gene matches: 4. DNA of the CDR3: TGTGCCAGCAGTGAATCCGGGACAGGGACTGAGCAGTTCTTC. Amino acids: CASSESGTGTEQFF.

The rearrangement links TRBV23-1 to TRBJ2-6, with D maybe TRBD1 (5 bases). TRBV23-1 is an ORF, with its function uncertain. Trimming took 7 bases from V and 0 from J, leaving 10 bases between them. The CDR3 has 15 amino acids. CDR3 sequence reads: CASTRDSSGANVLTF. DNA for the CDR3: TGCGCCAGCACTCGAGACAGCTCTGGGGCCAACGTCCTGACTTTC.

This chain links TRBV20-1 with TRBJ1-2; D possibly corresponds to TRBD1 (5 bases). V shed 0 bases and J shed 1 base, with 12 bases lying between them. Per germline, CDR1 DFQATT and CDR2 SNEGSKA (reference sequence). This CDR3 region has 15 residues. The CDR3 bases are TGCAGTGCTAGAGAGAAAGGGGTCCTTAACTATGGCTACACCTTC. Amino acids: CSAREKGVLNYGYTF.

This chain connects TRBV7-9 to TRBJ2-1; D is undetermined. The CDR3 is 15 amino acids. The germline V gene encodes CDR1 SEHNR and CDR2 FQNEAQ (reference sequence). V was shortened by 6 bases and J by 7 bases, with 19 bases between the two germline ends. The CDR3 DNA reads TGTGCCAGCAGAGGCGCCGGCCCCCGTACTAATGAGCAGTTCTTC. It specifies CASRGAGPRTNEQFF.

The DNA for the CDR3 is TGCAGCACACGAGAACGAGGGACTAGCGGGCCAGGAGCGGGCGAGCAGTACTTC. Its translation: CSTRERGTSGPGAGEQYF. V usage is TRBV20-1 and J usage is TRBJ2-7; 12 bases align to TRBD2. Germline values: CDR1 DFQATT, CDR2 SNEGSKA (reference sequence). The CDR3 loop spans 18 amino acids.

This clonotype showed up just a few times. In DNA, the CDR3 is TGTGCCAGCAGAGCATCCCCAGGGGGGGAAGAGACCCAGTACTTC. It codes for CASRASPGGEETQYF. This chain uses TRBV6-1 with TRBJ2-5; tentatively, D is TRBD1 or TRBD2 (7 bases each). Germline CDR1 and CDR2: MNHNS and SASEGT. This CDR3 has 15 amino acids. V was shortened by 6 bases and J by 3 bases, with 17 bases between the two germline ends.

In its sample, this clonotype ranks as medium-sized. For the CDR3, the DNA is TGTGCCAGCAGAAAACAGGGGAGAAACTATGGCTACACCTTC. This sequence encodes CASRKQGRNYGYTF. The chain recombines TRBV28 with TRBJ1-2; 7 nucleotides line up with TRBD1. Germline V gene sequence: CDR1 MDHEN, CDR2 SYDVKM. With 6 bases clipped from V and 2 bases from J, the junction kept 6 bases outside the gene matches. The CDR3 runs 14 residues.

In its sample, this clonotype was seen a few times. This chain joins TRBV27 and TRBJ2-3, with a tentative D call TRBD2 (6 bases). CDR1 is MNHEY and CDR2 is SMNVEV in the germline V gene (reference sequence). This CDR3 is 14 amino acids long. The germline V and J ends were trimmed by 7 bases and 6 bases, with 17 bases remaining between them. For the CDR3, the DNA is TGTGCCAGCAATCCGGGAGTGGTTCCGGATACGCAGTATTTT. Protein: CASNPGVVPDTQYF.

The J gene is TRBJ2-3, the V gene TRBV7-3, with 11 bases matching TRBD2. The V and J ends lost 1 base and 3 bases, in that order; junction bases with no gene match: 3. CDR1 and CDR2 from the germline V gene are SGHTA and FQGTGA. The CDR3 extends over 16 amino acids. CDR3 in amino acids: CASSLMSSGRTDTQYF. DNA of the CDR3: TGTGCCAGCAGCTTAATGTCTAGCGGGAGGACAGATACGCAGTATTTT.

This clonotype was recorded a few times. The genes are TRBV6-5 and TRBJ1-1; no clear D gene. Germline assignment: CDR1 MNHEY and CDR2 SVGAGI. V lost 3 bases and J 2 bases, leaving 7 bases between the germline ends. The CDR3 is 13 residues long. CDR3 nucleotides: TGTGCCAGCAGTTATTACAGCAACACTGAAGCTTTCTTT. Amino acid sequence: CASSYYSNTEAFF.

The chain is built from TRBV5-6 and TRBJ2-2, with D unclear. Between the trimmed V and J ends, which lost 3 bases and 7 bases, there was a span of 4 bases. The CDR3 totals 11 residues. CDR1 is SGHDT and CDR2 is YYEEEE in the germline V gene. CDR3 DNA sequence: TGTGCCAGCAGCTCTTACGGGGAGCTGTTTTTT. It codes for CASSSYGELFF.

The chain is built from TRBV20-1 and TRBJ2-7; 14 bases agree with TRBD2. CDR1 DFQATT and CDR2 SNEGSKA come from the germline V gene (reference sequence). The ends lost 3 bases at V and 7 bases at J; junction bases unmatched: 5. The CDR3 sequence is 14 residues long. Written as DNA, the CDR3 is TGCAGTGCTAGTGGACTAGCGGGAGGTGAAGAGCAGTACTTC. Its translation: CSASGLAGGEEQYF.